The 16 T cell receptor beta chains listed next were all sequenced from one sample in a study of radiotherapy plus CTLA-4 blockade in lung cancer. Libraries were prepared by immunoSEQ multiplex PCR; TCRdb keeps only in-frame clonotypes and omits some of them. The repertoire consists of 40,000 to 55,000 clones, with more than 70% occurring once and the leading ten covering approximately 2.4%. This material consisted of peripheral blood, taken from a patient treated with radiotherapy plus ipilimumab. The receptors derive from a human donor with non-small cell lung cancer whose response to radiotherapy plus ipilimumab could not be evaluated.

The chain is built from TRBV5-4 and TRBJ1-6, with unresolved D. The CDR3 spans 17 residues. V was trimmed by 5 bases and J by 6 bases, leaving 21 bases between them. Germline V gives CDR1 SGHNT, CDR2 YYREEE (reference sequence). The CDR3 here is CASSPRPGRTLNSPLHF. The CDR3 coding sequence is TGTGCCAGCAGTCCTCGCCCGGGGAGAACCCTTAATTCACCCCTCCACTTT.

The chain uses TRBV10-2 and TRBJ2-5; unclear D gene. CDR1 and CDR2 from the germline V gene are WSHSY and SAAADI. The CDR3 consists of 14 residues. V lost 6 bases and J lost 0, with 11 bases in between. The CDR3 coding sequence is TGCGCCAGCAGGGCATATTCGTACCAAGAGACCCAGTACTTC. Translated: CASRAYSYQETQYF.

The rearrangement links TRBV5-4 to TRBJ1-1; a possible D gene is TRBD1 (5 bases). V lost 2 bases and J lost 4, with 12 bases in between. CDR3 length equals 14 residues. The V gene's germline CDR1 is SGHNT and CDR2 YYREEE (reference sequence). CDR3 loop: CASSFAWGGTEAFF. CDR3 in DNA: TGTGCCAGCAGCTTCGCTTGGGGGGGCACTGAAGCTTTCTTT. Supplemented by reference TRBV5-4 and TRBJ1-1, the full variable domain reads ETGVTQSPTHLIKTRGQQVTLRCSSQSGHNTVSWYQQALGQGPQFIFQYYREEENGRGNFPPRFSGLQFPNYSSELNVNALELDDSALYLCASSFAWGGTEAFFGQGTRLTVV.

There are a few counts of this clone. This rearrangement joins TRBV7-9 to TRBJ2-5, with TRBD2 matching 7 bases. Germline trimming cut 1 base from V and 7 bases from J; bases unmatched to any gene: 12. Germline CDR1 is SEHNR and CDR2 is FQNEAQ (reference sequence). The length of the CDR3 is 16 residues. The CDR3 DNA follows: TGTGCCAGCAGCTTAGACCGCGGGAGCGGAAGGTGGACCCAGTACTTC. This gives the protein CASSLDRGSGRWTQYF.

The V call is TRBV6-5, the J call TRBJ2-6, with D tentatively TRBD2 (5 bases). Between the trimmed V and J ends, which lost 5 bases and 2 bases, there was a span of 10 bases. Germline V gene lookup returns CDR1 MNHEY and CDR2 SVGAGI. This CDR3 has 15 amino acids. The CDR3 region is CASSQSRAGANVLTF. CDR3 nucleotide sequence: TGTGCCAGCAGTCAATCGAGGGCTGGGGCCAACGTCCTGACTTTC.

V gene TRBV19 combines with J gene TRBJ1-1, with a possible D match to TRBD1 (6 bases). Per germline, CDR1 LNHDA and CDR2 SQIVND (reference sequence). The ends were cut back, 2 bases at V and 8 bases at J, with 15 bases in the middle. The CDR3 length is 14 residues. This CDR3 is CASSISPIRGEAFF. DNA of the CDR3: TGTGCCAGTAGTATAAGCCCTATCAGGGGAGAAGCTTTCTTT.

The chain is built from TRBV5-1 and TRBJ1-6; the match to TRBD1 covers 9 bases. V was pared by 4 bases and J by 9 bases, with 8 bases of the junction left unmatched. The CDR3 runs to 15 residues. The germline V gene has CDR1 SGHRS and CDR2 YFSETQ. The CDR3 protein is CASSPGQGLGSPLHF. Written as DNA, the CDR3 is TGCGCCAGCAGCCCGGGACAGGGATTAGGTTCACCCCTCCACTTT.

This clone was found once. This chain links TRBV19 with TRBJ2-7, with 8 bases aligning to TRBD1. The CDR3 is 15 amino acids. The V segment lost 4 bases and the J segment 1 base; nucleotides outside the gene matches: 6. Germline assignment: CDR1 LNHDA and CDR2 SQIVND (reference sequence). This CDR3 reads CASSRGTGLSYEQYF. The CDR3, as DNA: TGTGCCAGTAGTAGGGGGACAGGACTTTCCTACGAGCAGTACTTC.

The chain employs TRBV6-5 and TRBJ2-7, with 9 bases matching TRBD1. The junction had 12 bases not matched to a gene; V was cut back by 2 bases and J by 7 bases. Per the germline V gene, CDR1 is MNHEY and CDR2 is SVGAGI. The CDR3 extends over 16 amino acids. The CDR3, as DNA: TGTGCCAGCAGTTACGTGGGACAGGGTTTTAACACGGAGCAGTACTTC. It yields the protein CASSYVGQGFNTEQYF.

This CDR3 reads CASSQSNFDEQYF. DNA for the CDR3: TGTGCCAGCAGCCAAAGTAACTTCGACGAGCAGTACTTC. The chain links TRBV16 to TRBJ2-7; no clear D. Germline-derived CDR1 and CDR2 are KGHSY and FQNENV. The CDR3 extends over 13 amino acids. Deletions cut 2 bases from V and 5 bases from J, with 10 bases between.

The chain links TRBV7-4 to TRBJ2-4; a possible D gene is TRBD2 (5 bases). This CDR3 has 17 amino acids. Trimming took 0 bases from V and 0 from J, leaving 12 bases between them. CDR1 and CDR2 (germline): SGHVT, SQSDAQ. The CDR3 sequence: CASSLAFGRVAKNIQYF. The CDR3 DNA is TGTGCCAGCAGCTTAGCCTTTGGGCGGGTAGCCAAAAACATTCAGTACTTC.

DNA for the CDR3: TGTGCCAGCAGCTCCGGGACTAGCGGGTACAATGAGCAGTTCTTC. Translating it yields CASSSGTSGYNEQFF. The chain carries TRBV13 and TRBJ2-1; TRBD2 matches 12 bases. The junction had 2 bases not matched to a gene; V was cut back by 4 bases and J by 4 bases. The germline gives CDR1 PRHDT, CDR2 FYEKMQ (reference sequence). The CDR3 loop spans 15 amino acids.

The chain has TRBV6-6 and TRBJ2-7; 8 bases match TRBD2. V was pared by 2 bases and J by 3 bases, with 6 bases of the junction left unmatched. The CDR3 covers 15 residues. CDR1 MNHNY and CDR2 SVGAGI come from the germline V gene (reference sequence). CDR3 region: CASSYGTSGLYEQYF. The DNA for the CDR3 is TGTGCCAGCAGTTACGGCACTAGCGGACTCTACGAGCAGTACTTC.

This clone was counted only a few times. The V call is TRBV2, the J call TRBJ1-6, with 12 bases fitting TRBD1. Looked up from germline, CDR1 is SNHLY and CDR2 is FYNNEI. V gave up 6 bases and J gave up 10 bases; unmatched junction bases: 7. The CDR3 contains 15 residues. The CDR3 sequence is CASRGQGATGSPLHF. CDR3 in DNA: TGTGCCAGCAGGGGACAGGGGGCGACCGGATCACCCCTCCACTTT. The full variable domain, rest sourced from reference TRBV2 and TRBJ1-6, is EPEVTQTPSHQVTQMGQEVILRCVPISNHLYFYWYRQILGQKVEFLVSFYNNEISEKSEIFDDQFSVERPDGSNFTLKIRSTKLEDSAMYFCASRGQGATGSPLHFGNGTRLTVT.

This clone was detected only a few times. The CDR3: CASSLAGVSRETQYF. CDR3 nucleotides: TGTGCCAGCAGCTTAGCCGGGGTCTCCCGAGAGACCCAGTACTTC. This chain connects TRBV11-2 to TRBJ2-5, with D possibly TRBD2 on 5 matching bases. The germline V gene encodes CDR1 SGHAT and CDR2 FQNNGV. This CDR3 has 15 residues. V was trimmed by 1 base and J by 4 bases, leaving 13 bases between them.

The chain uses TRBV6-5 and TRBJ1-2, with D possibly matching TRBD1 (5 bases). Trimming pared 6 bases from V and 4 bases from J, leaving 15 bases between. CDR1 and CDR2 (germline): MNHEY, SVGAGI. CDR3 length equals 14 residues. Written as DNA, the CDR3 is TGTGCCAGCAGCTACACCGCCCAGGGCTATGGCTACACCTTC. Protein sequence: CASSYTAQGYGYTF.